The clone carrying this TCR beta chain was seen only a few times. What it recognizes is unknown. The study reverse transcribed the entire isolated RNA, so it sequenced expressed TCRB transcripts. The assay was immunoSEQ multiplex PCR, and TCRdb's table has in-frame clones only and misses some. This sample has 400,000 or so clones, with 10% to 15% found just once. The data derive from a study of beta chain features in type 1 diabetes. Study overall: Examination spanned approximately 110 million sorted cells from all samples. General study results and limits: TCRB CDR3 length was moderately but significantly reduced in all four CD4+ subsets of Type 1 diabetes patients.

Germline CDR1 SGHRS, CDR2 YFSETQ. CDR3 length equals 14 residues. The trim removed 8 bases at V and 8 bases at J, leaving 13 bases unmatched. The V and J genes are TRBV5-1 and TRBJ2-4; TRBD1 matches at 7 bases. Sequencing input: naive CD4+ T cells from blood. This TCR derives from a woman under 30 with type 1 diabetes. The CDR3 region has the DNA TGCGCCAGTTCAGCCGGGACAGAAGGAGACATTCAGTACTTC. Translated, it gives CASSAGTEGDIQYF. The entire variable domain, with the rest obtained from reference TRBV5-1 and TRBJ2-4, is as follows: KAGVTQTPRYLIKTRGQQVTLSCSPISGHRSVSWYQQTPGQGLQFLFEYFSETQRNKGNFPGRFSGRQFSNSRSEMNVSTLELGDSALYLCASSAGTEGDIQYFGAGTRLSVL.